This entry lists 11 T cell receptor beta chains sequenced from one sample in a study of OX40 agonist ivuxolimab in advanced cancers. Measured with immunoSEQ multiplex PCR; TCRdb has only the in-frame clones, and not every one. The table lists about 83,000 clones, approximately 90% of them singletons, with less than 10% in the top ten. The sample in question was CD4+ or CD8+ T cells sorted from blood, obtained in a trial of the OX40 agonist ivuxolimab. The receptors come from an adult with an advanced solid tumor such as melanoma, head and neck, liver or kidney cancer.

The rearrangement links TRBV21-1 to TRBJ2-3; the tabulated D call, TRBD2, remains unverified against the DNA. TRBV21-1 is flagged as a pseudogene. The length of the CDR3 is 14 residues. The CDR3: CASSSRTRSGTQYF. The CDR3 coding sequence is TGTGCCAGCAGCTCAAGGACTAGATCGGGTACGCAGTATTTT.

The J gene is TRBJ1-1, the V gene TRBV5-1; unclear D gene. The V gene lost 4 bases and the J gene lost 4 bases, with 17 bases spanning the gap. The CDR3 sequence is 15 residues long. In germline, CDR1 is SGHRS, CDR2 YFSETQ. Written as DNA, the CDR3 is TGCGCCAGCAGCCCCCCCAGTCCCCGAGGCACTGAAGCTTTCTTT. It yields the protein CASSPPSPRGTEAFF.

The chain couples TRBV18 to TRBJ2-3, with 8 nucleotides matching TRBD1. V lost 0 bases and J lost 1; bases outside the gene matches: 6. The CDR3 totals 17 residues. Germline V gives CDR1 KGHSH, CDR2 LQKENI. The CDR3 here is CASSPPAPGQGTDTQYF. The CDR3 nucleotides are TGTGCCAGCTCACCACCTGCCCCGGGACAGGGCACAGATACGCAGTATTTT.

The gene calls are TRBV5-4 and TRBJ2-7, with no clear D. CDR1 and CDR2 from the germline V gene are SGHNT and YYREEE (reference sequence). CDR3 length equals 12 residues. Trimming removed 0 bases from V and 4 bases from J, with 5 bases in between. CDR3 bases: TGTGCCAGCAGCTTGGGGCTGTACGAGCAGTACTTC. Protein: CASSLGLYEQYF.

This clone was recorded once. This chain uses TRBV5-4 with TRBJ2-7; 7 bases align to TRBD1. This CDR3 contains 14 residues. Germline lookup yields CDR1 SGHNT and CDR2 YYREEE (reference sequence). V trimming: 4 bases; J trimming: 2 bases; junction bases outside the gene matches: 6. The CDR3 region is CASSHRQGTYEQYF. CDR3 coding DNA: TGTGCCAGCAGCCACCGACAGGGTACCTACGAGCAGTACTTC.

The V and J genes are TRBV7-9 and TRBJ2-1; the D call may be TRBD1 or TRBD2 (5 bases each). Deletions cut 5 bases from V and 10 bases from J, with 15 bases between. Germline assignment: CDR1 SEHNR and CDR2 FQNEAQ (reference sequence). The CDR3 spans 13 residues. Written as DNA, the CDR3 is TGTGCCAGCAGCAGGGGATTAACGGGGGAGCAGTTCTTC. Protein: CASSRGLTGEQFF.

J is TRBJ2-6 and V is TRBV5-4; no reliable D call. CDR1 is SGHNT and CDR2 is YYREEE in the germline V gene (reference sequence). The CDR3 totals 13 residues. The germline V and J ends were trimmed by 8 bases and 1 base, with 7 bases remaining between them. The CDR3 sequence: CASGESGANVLTF. CDR3 DNA: TGTGCCAGTGGGGAATCTGGGGCCAACGTCCTGACTTTC.

The V gene is TRBV5-8, the J gene TRBJ1-2; no clear D gene. The CDR3 runs to 14 residues. V lost 5 bases, J lost 1 base, and 12 bases lay in between. The germline V gene has CDR1 SGHTS and CDR2 YDEGEE. The CDR3 is CASRSRGDNYGYTF. In DNA, the CDR3 is TGTGCCAGCAGATCCCGGGGAGATAACTATGGCTACACCTTC.

This sequence joins TRBV4-2 and TRBJ1-1; maybe TRBD1 (6 bases). In germline, CDR1 is LGHNA, CDR2 YNFKEQ. This CDR3 spans 15 amino acids. V was trimmed by 4 bases and J by 0 bases, leaving 12 bases between them. The CDR3 DNA sequence: TGTGCCAGCAGCCCTTACAGGGAAGTGAACACTGAAGCTTTCTTT. Translated: CASSPYREVNTEAFF.

The chain links TRBV14 to TRBJ2-5; 15 bases are a match to TRBD2. V lost 4 bases and J lost 2; bases outside the gene matches: 2. There are 16 residues in the CDR3. Germline V gene lookup returns CDR1 SGHDN and CDR2 FVKESK. CDR3 nucleotide sequence: TGTGCCAGCAGCCCCGGGACTAGCGGGGGGCAAGAGACCCAGTACTTC. Protein product: CASSPGTSGGQETQYF.

V usage is TRBV27 and J usage is TRBJ2-1; 7 bases match TRBD2. Per germline, CDR1 MNHEY and CDR2 SMNVEV (reference sequence). CDR3 length equals 12 residues. Trimming removed 6 bases from V and 10 bases from J; junction bases left unmatched: 6. CDR3 DNA sequence: TGTGCCAGCAGCAAACCGGGACTAGAGCAGTTCTTC. Translation gives CASSKPGLEQFF.